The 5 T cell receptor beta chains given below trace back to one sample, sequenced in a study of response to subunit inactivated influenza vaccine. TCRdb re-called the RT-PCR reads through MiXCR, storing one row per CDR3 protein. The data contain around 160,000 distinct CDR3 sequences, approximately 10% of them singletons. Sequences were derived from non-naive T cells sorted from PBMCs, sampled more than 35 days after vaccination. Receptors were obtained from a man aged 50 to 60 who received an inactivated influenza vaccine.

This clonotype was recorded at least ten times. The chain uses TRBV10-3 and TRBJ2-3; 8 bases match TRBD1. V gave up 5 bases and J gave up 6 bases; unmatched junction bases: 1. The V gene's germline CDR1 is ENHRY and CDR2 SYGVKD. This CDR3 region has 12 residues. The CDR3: CAISRQGDTQYF. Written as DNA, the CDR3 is TGTGCCATCAGTAGACAGGGGGATACGCAGTATTTT.

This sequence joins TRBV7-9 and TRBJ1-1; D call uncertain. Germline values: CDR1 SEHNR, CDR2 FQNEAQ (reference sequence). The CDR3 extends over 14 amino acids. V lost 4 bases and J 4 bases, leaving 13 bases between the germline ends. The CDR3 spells CASSSFDGFTEAFF. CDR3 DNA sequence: TGTGCCAGCAGCTCCTTCGACGGATTCACTGAAGCTTTCTTT.

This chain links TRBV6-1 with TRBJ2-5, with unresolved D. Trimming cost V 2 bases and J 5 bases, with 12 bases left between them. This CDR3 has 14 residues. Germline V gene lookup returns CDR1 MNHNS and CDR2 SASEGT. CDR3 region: CASSERFGVETQYF. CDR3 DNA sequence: TGTGCCAGCAGTGAAAGGTTTGGGGTTGAGACCCAGTACTTC.

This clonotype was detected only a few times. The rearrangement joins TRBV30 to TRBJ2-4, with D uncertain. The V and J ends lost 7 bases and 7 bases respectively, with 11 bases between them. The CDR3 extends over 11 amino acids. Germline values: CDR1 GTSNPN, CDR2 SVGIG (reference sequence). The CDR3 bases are TGTGCCTCGTACACTGGGAACATTCAGTACTTC. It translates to CASYTGNIQYF. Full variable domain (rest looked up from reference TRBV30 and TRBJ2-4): SQTIHQWPATLVQPVGSPLSLECTVEGTSNPNLYWYRQAAGRGLQLLFYSVGIGQISSEVPQNLSASRPQDRQFILSSKKLLLSDSGFYLCASYTGNIQYFGAGTRLSVL.

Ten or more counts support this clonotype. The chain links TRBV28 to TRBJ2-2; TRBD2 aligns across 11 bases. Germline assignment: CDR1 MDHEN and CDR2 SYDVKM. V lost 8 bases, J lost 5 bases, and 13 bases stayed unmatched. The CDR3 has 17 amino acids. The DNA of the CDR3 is TGTGCCAGCCTACCCGGACTAGCGGGCCCTTCAACCGGGGAGCTGTTTTTT. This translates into CASLPGLAGPSTGELFF.